The 9 T cell receptor beta chains below were found in one sample sequenced in a study of cytomegalovirus exposure and HLA in healthy donors. This PCR relied on a set of 60 Vbeta primers and 13 Jbeta primers. Sequencing was performed with immunoSEQ multiplex PCR; in TCRdb, only in-frame clones are kept and a portion is missing. The repertoire includes about 59,000 clones, more than 70% of them detected once, and 6.8% sits in the top ten. The sequenced sample consisted of PBMCs. The receptors were sampled from a man aged 30-40 years in good health and CMV-seropositive.

This clone was picked up a small number of times. The V gene is TRBV7-9, the J gene TRBJ1-1; D unclear. This CDR3 region has 15 residues. Trimming removed 5 bases at V and 1 base at J, with 14 bases between. CDR1 is SEHNR, CDR2 FQNEAQ, per germline (reference sequence). The DNA of the CDR3 is TGTGCCAGCAGCCAACTATCGTCGTCGAACACTGAAGCTTTCTTT. This sequence encodes CASSQLSSSNTEAFF.

The genes are TRBV5-4 and TRBJ2-1, with 7 bases identical to TRBD2. The CDR3 contains 16 residues. Germline assignment: CDR1 SGHNT and CDR2 YYREEE (reference sequence). V trimming: 0 bases; J trimming: 3 bases; junction bases outside the gene matches: 6. The CDR3 nucleotides read TGTGCCAGCAGCTTGGCGGCTAGCGGACTCTACAATGAGCAGTTCTTC. It translates to CASSLAASGLYNEQFF.

The V call is TRBV10-3, the J call TRBJ2-7, with TRBD2 as a possible D gene (6 bases). The germline V and J ends were trimmed by 7 bases and 3 bases, with 13 bases remaining between them. The length of the CDR3 is 13 residues. Looked up from germline, CDR1 is ENHRY and CDR2 is SYGVKD. CDR3 sequence: CAIKRGTDYEQYF. The CDR3 bases are TGTGCCATCAAACGGGGGACCGACTACGAGCAGTACTTC.

This rearrangement joins TRBV6-1 to TRBJ1-1, with unresolved D. Germline values: CDR1 MNHNS, CDR2 SASEGT. CDR3 length equals 12 residues. V lost 7 bases and J lost 8, with 14 bases in between. This CDR3 is CASNRQTQEAFF. In DNA form, the CDR3 reads TGTGCCAGCAATCGGCAGACACAAGAAGCTTTCTTT.

J is TRBJ1-6 and V is TRBV7-2; TRBD1 might be the D (6 bases). Germline lookup yields CDR1 SGHTA and CDR2 FQGNSA. CDR3 length: 17 residues. Trimming shortened V by 3 bases and J by 5 bases, and 17 bases separated the two germline ends. CDR3 sequence: CASSFRSGHNNNSPLHF. The CDR3 DNA sequence: TGTGCCAGCAGCTTCCGATCGGGACACAACAATAATTCACCCCTCCACTTT.

V and J are TRBV5-1 and TRBJ1-1; D possibly corresponds to TRBD1 (5 bases). Germline V gene lookup returns CDR1 SGHRS and CDR2 YFSETQ. The CDR3 covers 14 residues. V lost 0 bases and J 4 bases, leaving 10 bases between the germline ends. The CDR3, as DNA: TGCGCCAGCAGCTTGGGCGGGGGTAGCACTGAAGCTTTCTTT. Its protein is CASSLGGGSTEAFF.

CDR3 sequence reads: CASSNGHTGELFF. CDR3 nucleotide sequence: TGTGCCAGCAGCAATGGCCACACCGGGGAGCTGTTTTTT. The V and J genes are TRBV7-3 and TRBJ2-2; D not certain. The CDR3 loop spans 13 amino acids. CDR1 and CDR2 from the germline V gene are SGHTA and FQGTGA. Trimming took off 5 bases at V and 3 bases at J, with 7 bases between the two ends.

In this sample, this clone turned up once. The rearrangement joins TRBV29-1 to TRBJ1-4; D remains unclear. Looked up from germline, CDR1 is SQVTM and CDR2 is ANQGSEA. This CDR3 spans 15 amino acids. Trimming stripped 0 bases from V and 0 bases from J, with 8 bases between. The CDR3 is CSVEERQSTNEKLFF. In DNA form, the CDR3 reads TGCAGCGTTGAAGAGAGGCAGTCAACTAATGAAAAACTGTTTTTT.

J is TRBJ2-3 and V is TRBV6-5, with a tentative D call TRBD1 (6 bases). With 6 bases removed from V and 3 bases from J, the gap between germline ends came to 13 bases. The germline CDR1 and CDR2 sequences are MNHEY and SVGAGI. CDR3 size: 14 residues. The CDR3: CASRPSGATDTQYF. The CDR3 DNA reads TGTGCCAGCAGGCCCTCAGGGGCTACAGATACGCAGTATTTT.